This T cell receptor (beta chain) originates from a study of early T cells in non-severe SARS-CoV-2 infection. Whole-study context: The sequenced material was bulk RNA from unsorted whole blood, and its chains were unpaired.

Overall study findings and caveats: Clonotype matching in VDJdb favored anti-spike CD8 responses and did not capture private and CD4 specificities.

Trimming pared 5 bases from V and 2 bases from J, leaving 15 bases between. This CDR3 has 15 residues. Looked up from germline, CDR1 is SGHAT and CDR2 is FQNNGV. The TCR library protocol attached unique molecular identifiers to the individual cDNA molecules. MiXCR was run by TCRdb on the 5' RACE reads, yielding one entry per CDR3 protein. The table shows about 85,000 distinct CDR3 sequences, with approximately 14% occurring only once. This clonotype turned up a few times. The antigen is undetermined. This clonotype was sampled from an adult who was a healthcare worker with PCR-confirmed SARS-CoV-2 infection or an uninfected control (not recorded which). The chain uses TRBV11-2 and TRBJ2-5; the D gene is possibly TRBD2 (6 bases). The sequenced material came from whole blood. The CDR3 here is CASSPRTSRQETQYF. The CDR3 bases are TGTGCCAGCAGCCCAAGAACTAGCCGTCAAGAGACCCAGTACTTC.